This T cell receptor beta chain was retrieved from a study of beta chain features in type 1 diabetes (dated by TCRdb to the late 2010s). Background on the whole study: Patients and healthy donors did not differ in mean age, gender distribution, total cell number or subset yield. Regulatory and stem cell-like memory subsets were isolated from only 8 patients and about 8 healthy donors, whereas naive and central memory subsets came from all 28 donors. The study compared TCRB repertoires of sorted circulating CD4+ T cell subsets between recently diagnosed type 1 diabetes patients and matched healthy donors. A total of about 110 million sorted cells were examined across all samples, and the number of cells per subset was strongly correlated with RNA yield. What the work shows at the level of the full study, not this receptor alone: Shorter templates might be favored by PCR, yet because patient and control samples were amplified and corrected together, any such skew would affect both groups equally. Because cDNA was sequenced instead of genomic DNA, highly expressing activated cells could be over-represented, though the groups showed no difference in activation or CD3 levels. HLA sub-analyses involved small numbers of individuals, so any influence of HLA type on TCRB rearrangement remained unresolved. Type 1 diabetes patients showed a moderate but significant shortening of TCRB CDR3 length in all four CD4+ subsets. Patients with type 1 diabetes made fewer insertions and deleted more nucleotides at VDJ recombination sites, implying thymic rearrangement abnormalities. The naive, central memory and regulatory TCRB repertoires appeared to resemble one another more closely among patients than among healthy donors.

Ten or more counts support this clone. The antigen it recognizes is unknown. The record has no base qualities; no much larger clone is one base away. The CDR3 sequence holds 12 residues, the cysteine and phenylalanine included. The read is trimmed to its CDR3 DNA, 36 bases read in frame from base 1. Trimming takes 4 bases from V and 7 bases from J, and the germline ends sit 11 bases apart. From a lookup of the germline V gene, CDR1 and CDR2 are SGDLS and YYNGEE. A single peripheral blood draw of roughly 0.11 L on average was collected from each donor into heparinised tubes. A BD FACSAria II and a panel including CD45RO, CCR7, CD25, CD127, CD95 and CD27 were used to sort naive, central memory, regulatory and stem cell-like memory CD4+ T cells. A purity above 95% was achieved for all sorted populations. PBMCs were separated immediately by Lymphoprep density gradient centrifugation and were stained directly, without being cultured. Samples were stained and sorted in pairs, with one healthy donor and one patient per experiment, so that batch effects were minimized.

The High Capacity cDNA Reverse Transcription Kit was used to reverse transcribe all of the isolated RNA, meaning that expressed TCRB transcripts were what got sequenced. Deep immunoSEQ sequencing was applied to naive, central memory and regulatory T cell samples, giving an average of about 3.8 million total reads per sample. After sorted cells were lysed in RLT buffer, RNA was extracted with DNase-treated RNeasy Micro or Mini kits, with the choice depending on cell number. To prevent cross-contamination, each cell subset was processed individually, whereas patient and healthy donor samples were processed jointly. The immunoSEQ multiplex PCR was used to amplify TCRB sequences from cDNA, yielding 87-bp fragments that span the CDR3 region. Sequencing of the amplicons was done on the Illumina HiSeq platform. The published analysis was carried out like this. Synthetic template baselines were used to correct PCR bias computationally, reads within Hamming distance 2 were collapsed, and singletons that could not be merged were discarded. By aligning reads against IMGT, V, D and J genes, CDR3 length, and insertions or deletions at six rearrangement sites were assigned. Within each subset, clonotype counts were normalized to sorted cell number, after which true diversity and Gini coefficients were computed with the tcR R package. The overlap coefficient, calculated on TCRB nucleotide sequences, was used to quantify repertoire sharing. The immuneACCESS repertoire file appears here via TCRdb, limited to in-frame rearrangements. These files lack a portion of the clones; in checked studies, under half of the deficit traces to unresolved V genes, and the cause of the others is not known. Clone size and V and J calls were adopted from that table, with D and trimming inferred from the DNA. The table for this sample lists fewer than 400,000 clones; 6.5% to 10% of them were counted only once. The top ten clones comprise roughly 0.44% of the sample.

The rearranged segments are TRBV9 and TRBJ2-5; the D gene cannot be resolved reliably. Sequencing was carried out using central memory CD4+ T cells from blood. This receptor was taken from a woman younger than 35 in good health. CDR3 reads: CASSPFLGTQYF. The DNA sequence follows: TGTGCCAGCAGCCCCTTCCTTGGGACCCAGTACTTC.